This TCR beta chain was profiled in a study of blood T cell repertoires in COVID-19. Study-level background: Acute-phase and convalescent COVID-19 samples originated in the United States, Italy and Spain. PBMCs, B-cell-depleted T cells, or T cells were the source of the cDNA or gDNA that made up the material.

The authors' processing: Scientists estimated how many nucleated cells there were by amplifying reference gene primers. The method was immunoSEQ multiplex PCR; TCRdb's version includes in-frame clones alone and lacks a portion of them. V and J calls and clone size are those listed in that table; D and trimming were worked out from the DNA. This repertoire shows 80,000 to 100,000 clones, roughly 85% found once; its top ten account for roughly 15%. Germline CDR1 MGHRA, CDR2 YSYEKL. The CDR3 has 17 residues. V lost 3 bases to trimming and J lost 0 bases; unmatched junction nucleotides: 6. The chain couples TRBV4-1 to TRBJ2-2, with 8 bases that match TRBD1. The sequencing sample was made of peripheral blood. The receptor's source is a human donor in a cohort sampled during active COVID-19. DNA for the CDR3: TGCGCCAGCAGCCACTATCGGACAGGGACGAACACCGGGGAGCTGTTTTTT. The encoded protein is CASSHYRTGTNTGELFF.